Listed below are T cell receptor beta chains from one sample, sequenced in a study of blood T cell repertoires in COVID-19. TCRdb's table, derived via immunoSEQ multiplex PCR, lists solely in-frame clones and lacks some. Of tens of thousands of clones listed, around 87% were seen once; the top ten hold roughly 15%. The material sequenced was peripheral blood. Receptors were obtained from an elderly man with acute or convalescent COVID-19. CDR3s include the opening cysteine and the closing phenylalanine or tryptophan. The D gene is left open where the match is weak. For some rows the clone size is stated as once, few or many, or as a class when expanded; others skip it.

TRBV29-1,TRBJ2-1,once,TRBD1,TGCAGCGTTGGGCAGGGGGCCTACAATGAGCAGTTCTTC,CSVGQGAYNEQFF
TRBV5-1,TRBJ2-3,.,TRBD1,TGCGCCAGCAGCTTGGACCCGGGACAGCTAGATACGCAGTATTTT,CASSLDPGQLDTQYF
TRBV7-9,TRBJ1-5,.,.,TGTGCCAGCAGCCCAGGACTCCAGCCCCAGCATTTT,CASSPGLQPQHF
TRBV4-1,TRBJ2-3,.,TRBD1,TGCGCCAGCAGCCAATCAGGGACAGGGGGTAGGACAGATACGCAGTATTTT,CASSQSGTGGRTDTQYF
TRBV2,TRBJ1-2,.,.,TGTGCCAGGACCGGGACTACAGAAGGCTACACCTTC,CARTGTTEGYTF
TRBV6-4,TRBJ2-1,.,TRBD1,TGTGCCAGCAGTGGCGAGACAGGGACTGAGCAGTTCTTC,CASSGETGTEQFF
TRBV7-3,TRBJ2-3,few,.,TGTGCCAGCAGCTCCGGTGTGGGACTGGGGACAGATACGCAGTATTTT,CASSSGVGLGTDTQYF
TRBV5-6,TRBJ1-5,once,.,TGTGCCAGCAGCTTGGTCTTAGCAGACAGCAATCAGCCCCAGCATTTT,CASSLVLADSNQPQHF
TRBV6-1,TRBJ2-5,.,TRBD2,TGTGCCAGCAGTGAAGCAGGGACTAGCGGGGGTACCCAGTACTTC,CASSEAGTSGGTQYF
TRBV4-1,TRBJ2-1,.,.,TGCGCCAGCAGCCAAGCGAGGAAGATTAACACATACAATGAGCAGTTCTTC,CASSQARKINTYNEQFF
TRBV4-1,TRBJ2-2,.,TRBD2,TGCGCCAGCAGCCAAGCGACTAGCGGTTACACCGGGGAGCTGTTTTTT,CASSQATSGYTGELFF
TRBV4-1,TRBJ2-2,.,TRBD1,TGCGCCAGCAGCCAACCAGGGAGACAGGGGAACACCGGGGAGCTGTTTTTT,CASSQPGRQGNTGELFF
TRBV28,TRBJ2-7,once,TRBD1,TGTGCCAGCAGCAAGCCCCGATGGGACAGGCCTTTCTCCTACGAGCAGTACTTC,CASSKPRWDRPFSYEQYF
TRBV5-1,TRBJ1-1,.,.,TGCGCCAGCAGCTTAACCCCAGGCACTGAAGCTTTCTTT,CASSLTPGTEAFF
TRBV29-1,TRBJ2-2,few,.,TGCAGCGTTATTCAGGGGAGTACCGGGGAGCTGTTTTTT,CSVIQGSTGELFF
TRBV6-1,TRBJ1-5,.,.,TGTGCCAGCAGTGAAGGAAGGAGGGATGGTAGACAGCCCCAGCATTTT,CASSEGRRDGRQPQHF
TRBV11-2,TRBJ1-1,.,.,TGTGCCAGCAGCCCTGGTACGTGGGGGCGGAACACTGAAGCTTTCTTT,CASSPGTWGRNTEAFF
TRBV5-1,TRBJ2-1,.,TRBD2,TGCGCCAGCAGCCGAAGCGGGGGGCGACTAAGCAATGAGCAGTTCTTC,CASSRSGGRLSNEQFF
TRBV23-1,TRBJ1-3,.,.,TGCGCCAGCAGTCACGACGGACAGAGTGGAAACACCATATATTTT,CASSHDGQSGNTIYF
TRBV5-1,TRBJ2-1,.,TRBD2,TGCGCCAGCAGCGTAGTGCGCGGGGGAACTGAGCAGTTCTTC,CASSVVRGGTEQFF
TRBV5-1,TRBJ1-2,.,.,TGCGCCAGCAGCTTGGTTCAGGGGTGGTCCACCTTC,CASSLVQGWSTF
TRBV10-1,TRBJ1-1,.,TRBD1,TGCGCCAGCAGTGAGGCCGGGACAGGGTTGAACACTGAAGCTTTCTTT,CASSEAGTGLNTEAFF
TRBV18,TRBJ2-5,.,.,TGTGCCAGCTCACCGCAGGGCCGGGAGACCCAGTACTTC,CASSPQGRETQYF
TRBV11-3,TRBJ2-5,.,.,TGTGCCAGCAGCCGTGGGGAGAAAGAGACCCAGTACTTC,CASSRGEKETQYF
TRBV18,TRBJ1-4,.,TRBD1,TGTGCCAGCTCACCGACAGGGGGCGGCGCGACTAATGAAAAACTGTTTTTT,CASSPTGGGATNEKLFF
TRBV24-1,TRBJ1-2,.,TRBD1,TGTGCCACCAGCCGGGGACAGGAGGGTAACTATGGCTACACCTTC,CATSRGQEGNYGYTF
TRBV7-9,TRBJ1-2,.,.,TGTGCCAGCAGCCTAGACTCCGCCTTAGTATATGGCTACACCTTC,CASSLDSALVYGYTF
TRBV5-1,TRBJ1-6,.,TRBD1,TGCGCCAGCAGCCCGGACGGGACAGTAAATTCACCCCTCCACTTT,CASSPDGTVNSPLHF
TRBV9,TRBJ2-1,.,.,TGTGCCAGCAGCGTAGGGGCAGGGATTAATGTAGAGCAGTTCTTC,CASSVGAGINVEQFF
TRBV3-1/TRBV3-2,TRBJ2-3,.,TRBD2,TGTGCCAGCAGCCAAGGCCTAGCGGGGGTACACACAGATACGCAGTATTTT,CASSQGLAGVHTDTQYF
TRBV15,TRBJ1-2,.,TRBD1,TGTGCCACCAGCAGAGATCCCAGGACAGGGGGTTTCTACACCTTC,CATSRDPRTGGFYTF
TRBV7-3,TRBJ2-3,.,.,TGTGCCAGCAGCCCCAGTCCGGGACGGACCTTCGCGAGGGGGGGGCCAGATACGCAGTATTTT,CASSPSPGRTFARGGPDTQYF
TRBV11-2,TRBJ2-7,.,TRBD1,TGTGCCAGCAGCTGGGTGAGCGGGACAGGGGACGGGGAGCAGTACTTC,CASSWVSGTGDGEQYF
TRBV25-1,TRBJ1-1,.,.,TGTGCCAGCAGTGATGGGGGCAGTGGATACACTGAAGCTTTCTTT,CASSDGGSGYTEAFF
TRBV19,TRBJ2-7,.,.,TGTGCCAGTAGTATACAGGGCTTACGCCACTACGAGCAGTACTTC,CASSIQGLRHYEQYF
TRBV2,TRBJ1-3,.,.,TGTGCCAGCAGTGAAGAGCTCCTCTCTGGAAACACCATATATTTT,CASSEELLSGNTIYF
TRBV28,TRBJ1-2,.,.,TGTGCCAGCAGTTCCACAGGGCCGGGAGGCTACACCTTC,CASSSTGPGGYTF
TRBV5-1,TRBJ2-5,.,.,TGCGCCAGCAGCCGGACATACCAAGAGACCCAGTACTTC,CASSRTYQETQYF
TRBV7-9,TRBJ2-7,.,.,TGTGCCAGCAGCTTATTCCCCGGGAAATACGAGCAGTACTTC,CASSLFPGKYEQYF
TRBV5-6,TRBJ2-7,.,TRBD1,TGTGCCAGCAGCTTGGGGGACAGGGTTGCCTACGAGCAGTACTTC,CASSLGDRVAYEQYF
TRBV9,TRBJ2-1,.,.,TGTGCCAGCAGCGTTACGGGGGGCATGTACAATGAGCAGTTCTTC,CASSVTGGMYNEQFF
TRBV12-1,TRBJ2-1,.,.,TGTGCCAGCAGCTTTGAGACAGGAGTGTTGGTCGGGACCTACAATGAGCAGTTCTTC,CASSFETGVLVGTYNEQFF
TRBV24-1,TRBJ1-5,.,.,TGTGCCGTCAGGGTCGAGTATCAGCCCCAGCATTTT,CAVRVEYQPQHF
TRBV10-3,TRBJ2-7,.,.,TGTGCCATCAGTGTTGGGGACACCGACGAGCAGTACTTC,CAISVGDTDEQYF
TRBV28,TRBJ1-1,.,TRBD1,TGTGCCAGCAGTTCCCTGACAGGGGGCTACACTGAAGCTTTCTTT,CASSSLTGGYTEAFF
TRBV30,TRBJ1-6,.,TRBD1,TGTGCCTGGGCGCGACCTATGGGACAGGGAAGTAATTCACCCCTCCACTTT,CAWARPMGQGSNSPLHF
TRBV3-1/TRBV3-2,TRBJ1-6,.,.,TGTGCCAGCAGCCAAGGACAGGTTAATTCACCCCTCCACTTT,CASSQGQVNSPLHF
TRBV7-9,TRBJ2-7,.,TRBD1,TGTGCCAGCAGCTTTCAGGACAGGTCGCTCTCCTACGAGCAGTACTTC,CASSFQDRSLSYEQYF
TRBV11-2,TRBJ2-2,.,.,TGTGCCAGCAGCTTAGGACAGGCGAGAGCCGGGGAGCTGTTTTTT,CASSLGQARAGELFF
TRBV3-1/TRBV3-2,TRBJ1-2,.,.,TGTGCCAGCAGCCAAGGTCCTACGGTGGGGGCATATGGCTACACCTTC,CASSQGPTVGAYGYTF
TRBV5-1,TRBJ1-1,.,TRBD1,TGCGCCAGCAGCTTCGGACAGGGAGACACTGAAGCTTTCTTT,CASSFGQGDTEAFF
TRBV5-6,TRBJ2-7,few,TRBD1,TGTGCCAGCAGCTTGGCCCCGGACAGGGAACGAAGCTCCTACGAGCAGTACTTC,CASSLAPDRERSSYEQYF
TRBV7-2,TRBJ1-3,.,.,TGTGCCAGCAGCCTGGGTGGGAGGGGAAGTAGAAACACCATATATTTT,CASSLGGRGSRNTIYF